This T cell receptor (beta chain) was profiled in a study of blood T cell repertoires in COVID-19. Study at large: Some COVID-19 samples were acute and others convalescent; all came from the United States, Italy and Spain. In each case, the material was cDNA or gDNA derived from T cells, B-cell-depleted T cells, or PBMCs.

Trimming stripped 2 bases from V and 0 bases from J, with 5 bases between. The CDR3 covers 14 residues. CDR1 and CDR2 from the germline V gene are SGHTA and FQGNSA. Methods used by the authors: How many nucleated cells were present was estimated from reference gene primer amplification. The repertoire was sequenced with immunoSEQ multiplex PCR; TCRdb's copy has only in-frame clones and lacks some. V, J and clone size reflect that table, while D and trimming were determined from the DNA. Of over 250,000 clones listed, 75% to 90% are singletons. The source material was peripheral blood. The sequence came from a woman aged 35 to 49 who had recovered from COVID-19. The V and J genes are TRBV7-2 and TRBJ2-4; D is unresolved. The CDR3 here is CASSLSRAKNIQYF. Written as DNA, the CDR3 is TGTGCCAGCAGCTTATCGCGAGCCAAAAACATTCAGTACTTC. Full variable domain (outside the CDR3, taken from reference TRBV7-2 and TRBJ2-4): GAGVSQSPSNKVTEKGKDVELRCDPISGHTALYWYRQSLGQGLEFLIYFQGNSAPDKSGLPSDRFSAERTGGSVSTLTIQRTQQEDSAVYLCASSLSRAKNIQYFGAGTRLSVL.